This TCR beta chain was identified during a study of T cell repertoires in cytomegalovirus infection. Study context: CMV epitopes that were recently identified and HLA-C-restricted were used alongside well-studied HLA-B-restricted ones. Evidence of both CMV infection and a matching HLA type came from public TCR beta signatures.

CDR1 SGHAT and CDR2 FQNNGV come from the germline V gene. V shed 3 bases, J shed 2 bases, and the junction held 1 base outside the gene matches. The CDR3 totals 14 residues. Study-wide findings and caveats: CMV carriers having the relevant HLA were flagged by cumulative public TCR beta family frequency. Within the response measured ex vivo, HLA-C-restricted CMV-specific TCR beta clonotypes were dominant.

This clonotype was found a few times. Antigen: not known. TCRdb used MiXCR to reprocess the reads, holding one entry per CDR3 protein. The sample shows hundreds of thousands of distinct CDR3 sequences, around a third of them seen only once. The origin of this receptor is a human donor in good health (CMV status not recorded). Some clones in this sample may be carry-over from other donors' samples. The specimen was cultured PBMCs, collected from culture after CMV antigen stimulation. The chain carries TRBV11-2 and TRBJ2-1; TRBD2 matches at 7 bases. CDR3 sequence reads: CASSFRGAYNEQFF. CDR3 DNA sequence: TGTGCCAGCAGCTTTCGGGGGGCCTACAATGAGCAGTTCTTC.